Listed here are 12 T cell receptor beta chains from one sample, sequenced in a study of T-cell reconstitution after alpha-beta-depleted transplantation in children. The TCRbeta library was prepared with unique molecular identifiers. In TCRdb, the PCR reads were re-called with MiXCR into one record per CDR3 protein. The sample records about 400,000 distinct CDR3 sequences, about a fifth being singletons. The sequenced sample was PBMCs from the stem cell graft donor, obtained from the stem cell graft. The receptors shown here come from a human donor who donated a stem cell graft to a child with acute myeloid leukemia.

There are many counts of this clonotype. The DNA for the CDR3 is TGTGCCAGCAGCTTAGAGCAGTACTTC. Its translation is CASSLEQYF. J is TRBJ2-7 and V is TRBV7-2; D is unresolved. The CDR3 runs to 9 residues. Germline CDR1 SGHTA, CDR2 FQGNSA. The V and J ends lost 1 base and 8 bases respectively, with 0 bases between them.

This clonotype was seen a few times. The chain recombines TRBV12-3 or TRBV12-4 with TRBJ2-3; 7 positions agree with TRBD1. CDR3 length equals 15 residues. V shed 7 bases and J 0 bases; nucleotides not matched to a gene: 7. The CDR3 region is CASTPDRDSTDTQYF. Written as DNA, the CDR3 is TGTGCCAGCACCCCAGACAGGGATAGCACAGATACGCAGTATTTT.

This chain links TRBV12-3 or TRBV12-4 with TRBJ2-7; D not resolved. Between the trimmed V and J ends, which lost 2 bases and 1 base, there was a span of 9 bases. The CDR3 is made up of 14 amino acids. The CDR3 region is CASSLPETSYEQYF. DNA for the CDR3: TGTGCCAGCAGTTTACCGGAAACATCCTACGAGCAGTACTTC.

The chain links TRBV12-3 or TRBV12-4 to TRBJ1-5, with D unresolved. CDR3 length equals 17 residues. V was cut by 3 bases and J by 3 bases, with 18 bases left in between. The CDR3 spells CASSFRPGGNYNQPQHF. The CDR3 DNA is TGTGCCAGCAGTTTTCGCCCAGGCGGGAACTACAATCAGCCCCAGCATTTT.

The V and J genes are TRBV11-3 and TRBJ2-5, with a weak D call TRBD2 (6 bases). Germline CDR1 and CDR2: SGHNT and YENEEA. The CDR3 has 14 amino acids. Trimming removed 2 bases at V and 5 bases at J, with 12 bases between. The CDR3 bases are TGTGCCAGCAGCTTAAGTGCGGGGTTTGAGACCCAGTACTTC. It specifies CASSLSAGFETQYF.

This chain links TRBV12-3 or TRBV12-4 with TRBJ1-5; D gene ambiguous. Trimming removed 7 bases from V and 4 bases from J, with 14 bases in between. The CDR3 contains 14 residues. Here the CDR3 DNA reads TGTGCCAGCAACGCTGGAGGGAGTAATCAGCCCCAGCATTTT. Amino acids: CASNAGGSNQPQHF.

There are many counts of this clonotype. This sequence joins TRBV6-6 and TRBJ2-1; D remains ambiguous. The germline CDR1 and CDR2 sequences are MNHNY and SVGAGI (reference sequence). V lost 6 bases, J lost 5 bases, and 11 bases lay in between. The CDR3 sequence is 13 residues long. The CDR3 reads CASRPDGHNEQFF. DNA for the CDR3: TGTGCCAGCAGGCCAGACGGACACAATGAGCAGTTCTTC.

The chain carries TRBV20-1 and TRBJ2-7; 8 bases are a match to TRBD2. Germline V gene sequence: CDR1 DFQATT, CDR2 SNEGSKA (reference sequence). J lost 2 bases, V lost 6 bases, and 27 bases had no gene match. The CDR3 loop spans 20 amino acids. The CDR3 protein is CSAPAPGTNTGGPRAYEQYF. CDR3 bases: TGCAGTGCCCCGGCGCCGGGGACGAATACGGGAGGGCCTAGGGCCTACGAGCAGTACTTC.

V and J are TRBV12-3 or TRBV12-4 and TRBJ2-5, with D perhaps TRBD1 or TRBD2 (5 bases each). The CDR3 is 13 residues long. V was shortened by 4 bases and J by 5 bases, with 11 bases between the two germline ends. CDR3 sequence: CASSSTGLETQYF. The CDR3 DNA is TGTGCCAGCAGTTCGACGGGGCTGGAGACCCAGTACTTC.

This clonotype was recorded at least ten times. The chain has TRBV7-8 and TRBJ2-5; TRBD2 might be the D (6 bases). V lost 5 bases to trimming and J lost 5 bases, with 21 bases between them. Germline values: CDR1 SGHVS, CDR2 FQNEAQ. The CDR3 is 16 residues long. The CDR3 here is CASSPVLARALETQYF. CDR3 coding DNA: TGTGCCAGCAGCCCAGTACTAGCCCGCGCATTGGAGACCCAGTACTTC.

This chain links TRBV12-3 or TRBV12-4 with TRBJ2-1; D is perhaps TRBD1 (5 bases). With 6 bases removed from V and 9 bases from J, the gap between germline ends came to 15 bases. The CDR3 runs 13 residues. The CDR3 loop is CASRPLTESEQFF. The CDR3 DNA reads as TGTGCCAGCAGACCCCTGACAGAAAGTGAGCAGTTCTTC.

The rearrangement joins TRBV14 to TRBJ2-1; D gene ambiguous. The CDR3 length is 14 residues. Between the trimmed V and J ends, which lost 3 bases and 3 bases, there was a span of 9 bases. Germline V gene lookup returns CDR1 SGHDN and CDR2 FVKESK. CDR3 loop: CASSHLSLYNEQFF. The CDR3 DNA follows: TGTGCCAGCAGCCATCTTAGCCTCTACAATGAGCAGTTCTTC.